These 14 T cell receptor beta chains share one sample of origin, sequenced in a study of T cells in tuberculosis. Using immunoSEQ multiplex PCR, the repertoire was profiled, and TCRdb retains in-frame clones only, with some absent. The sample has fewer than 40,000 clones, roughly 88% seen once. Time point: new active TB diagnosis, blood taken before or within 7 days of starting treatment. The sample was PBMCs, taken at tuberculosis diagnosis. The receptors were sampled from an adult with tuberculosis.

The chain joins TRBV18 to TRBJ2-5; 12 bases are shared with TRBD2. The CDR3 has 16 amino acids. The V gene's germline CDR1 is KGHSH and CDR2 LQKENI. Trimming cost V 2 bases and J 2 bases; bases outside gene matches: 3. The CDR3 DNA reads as TGTGCCAGCTCACCAACTAGCGGGAGGCCTCAAGAGACCCAGTACTTC. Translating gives CASSPTSGRPQETQYF.

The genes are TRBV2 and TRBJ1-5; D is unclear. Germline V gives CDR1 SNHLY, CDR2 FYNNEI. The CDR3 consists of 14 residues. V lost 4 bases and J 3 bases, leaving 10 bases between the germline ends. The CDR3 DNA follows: TGTGCCAGCAGTGGTATGCGAACCAATCAGCCCCAGCATTTT. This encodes CASSGMRTNQPQHF.

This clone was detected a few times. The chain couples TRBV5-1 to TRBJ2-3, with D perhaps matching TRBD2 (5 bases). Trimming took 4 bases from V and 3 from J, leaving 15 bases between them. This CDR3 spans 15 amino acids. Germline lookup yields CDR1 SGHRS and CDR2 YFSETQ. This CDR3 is CASSQRLFSTDTQYF. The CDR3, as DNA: TGCGCCAGCAGCCAACGACTATTTTCGACAGATACGCAGTATTTT. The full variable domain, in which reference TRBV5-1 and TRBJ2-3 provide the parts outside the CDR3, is KAGVTQTPRYLIKTRGQQVTLSCSPISGHRSVSWYQQTPGQGLQFLFEYFSETQRNKGNFPGRFSGRQFSNSRSEMNVSTLELGDSALYLCASSQRLFSTDTQYFGPGTRLTVL.

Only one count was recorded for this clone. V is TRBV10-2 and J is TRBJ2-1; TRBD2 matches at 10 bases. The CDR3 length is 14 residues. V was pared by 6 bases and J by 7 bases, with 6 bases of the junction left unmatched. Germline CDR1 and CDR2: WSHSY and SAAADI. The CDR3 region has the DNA TGCGCCAGCAGGCAGCGGGGGGGCGAAAATGAGCAGTTCTTC. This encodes CASRQRGGENEQFF.

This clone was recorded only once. The CDR3 DNA sequence: TGTGCCAGCAGCTTAATGGAGACGTTAGGATCTGGCTACACCTTC. It is translated as CASSLMETLGSGYTF. The gene calls are TRBV11-2 and TRBJ1-2, with D uncertain. Between the trimmed V and J ends, which lost 2 bases and 7 bases, there was a span of 17 bases. The CDR3 loop spans 15 amino acids. The germline gives CDR1 SGHAT, CDR2 FQNNGV.

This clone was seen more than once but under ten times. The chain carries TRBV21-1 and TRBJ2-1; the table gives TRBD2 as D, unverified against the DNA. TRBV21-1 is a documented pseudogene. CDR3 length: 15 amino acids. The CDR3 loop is CASSNEERENNEQFF. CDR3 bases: TGTGCCAGCAGCAACGAGGAGAGGGAAAACAATGAGCAGTTCTTC.

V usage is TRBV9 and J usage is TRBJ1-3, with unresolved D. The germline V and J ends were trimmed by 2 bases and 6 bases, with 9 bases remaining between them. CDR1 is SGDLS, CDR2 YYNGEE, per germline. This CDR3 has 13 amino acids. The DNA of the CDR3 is TGTGCCAGCAGCGTGTCGACTGCAAACACCATATATTTT. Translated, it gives CASSVSTANTIYF.

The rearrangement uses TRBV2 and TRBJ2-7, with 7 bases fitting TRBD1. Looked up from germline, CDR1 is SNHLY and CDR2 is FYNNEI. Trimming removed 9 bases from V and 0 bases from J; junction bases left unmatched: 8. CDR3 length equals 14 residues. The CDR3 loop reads CASERTGASYEQYF. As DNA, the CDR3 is TGTGCCAGTGAAAGGACAGGCGCCTCCTACGAGCAGTACTTC.

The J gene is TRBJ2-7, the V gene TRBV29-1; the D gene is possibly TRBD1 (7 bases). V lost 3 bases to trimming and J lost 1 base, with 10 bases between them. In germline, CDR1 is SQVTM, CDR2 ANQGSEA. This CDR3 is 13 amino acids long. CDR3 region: CSVEQGGSYEQYF. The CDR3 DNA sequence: TGCAGCGTTGAGCAGGGGGGTTCCTACGAGCAGTACTTC.

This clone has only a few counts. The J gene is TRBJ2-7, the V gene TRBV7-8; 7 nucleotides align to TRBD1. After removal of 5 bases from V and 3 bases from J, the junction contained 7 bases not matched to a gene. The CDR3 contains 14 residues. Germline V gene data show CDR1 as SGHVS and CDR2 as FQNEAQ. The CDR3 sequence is CASSVRDSIYEQYF. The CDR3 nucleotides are TGTGCCAGCAGCGTCCGGGACAGCATCTACGAGCAGTACTTC.

The CDR3 protein is CSVRGWGGGNTGELFF. The DNA of the CDR3 is TGCAGCGTCCGGGGATGGGGAGGCGGGAACACCGGGGAGCTGTTTTTT. This chain uses TRBV29-1 with TRBJ2-2; possible D gene TRBD2, 6 bases. V was clipped by 6 bases and J by 1 base, with 18 bases between them. This CDR3 has 16 amino acids. CDR1 and CDR2 (germline): SQVTM, ANQGSEA.

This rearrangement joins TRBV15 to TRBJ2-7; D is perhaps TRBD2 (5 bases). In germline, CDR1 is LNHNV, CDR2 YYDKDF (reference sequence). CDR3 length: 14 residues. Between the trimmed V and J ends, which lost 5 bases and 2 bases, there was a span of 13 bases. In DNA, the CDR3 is TGTGCCACCAGCCCCCGGACTTTACCCTACGAGCAGTACTTC. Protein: CATSPRTLPYEQYF.

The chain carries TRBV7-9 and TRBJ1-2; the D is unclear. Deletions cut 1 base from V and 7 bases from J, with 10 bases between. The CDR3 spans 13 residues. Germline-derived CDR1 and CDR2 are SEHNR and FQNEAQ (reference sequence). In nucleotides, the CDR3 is TGTGCCAGCAGCTTAGGACTGGATGGTGGCTACACCTTC. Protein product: CASSLGLDGGYTF. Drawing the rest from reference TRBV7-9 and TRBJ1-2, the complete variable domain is DTGVSQNPRHKITKRGQNVTFRCDPISEHNRLYWYRQTLGQGPEFLTYFQNEAQLEKSRLLSDRFSAERPKGSFSTLEIQRTEQGDSAMYLCASSLGLDGGYTFGSGTRLTVV.

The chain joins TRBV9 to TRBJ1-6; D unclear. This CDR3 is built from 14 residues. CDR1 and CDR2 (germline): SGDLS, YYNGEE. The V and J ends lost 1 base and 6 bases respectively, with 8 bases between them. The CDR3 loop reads CASSVNSFNSPLHF. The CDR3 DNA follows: TGTGCCAGCAGCGTAAATTCTTTTAATTCACCCCTCCACTTT.